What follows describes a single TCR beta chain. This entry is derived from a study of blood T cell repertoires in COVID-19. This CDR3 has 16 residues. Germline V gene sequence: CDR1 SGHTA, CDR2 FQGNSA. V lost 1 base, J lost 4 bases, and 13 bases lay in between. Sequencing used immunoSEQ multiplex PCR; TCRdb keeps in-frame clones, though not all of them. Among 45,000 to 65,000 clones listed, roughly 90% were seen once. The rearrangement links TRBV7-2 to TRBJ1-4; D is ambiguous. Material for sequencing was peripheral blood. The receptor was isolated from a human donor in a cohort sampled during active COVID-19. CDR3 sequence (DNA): TGTGCCAGCAGCTTAGGAGGGTGGAAACTTAATGAAAAACTGTTTTTT. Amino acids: CASSLGGWKLNEKLFF.